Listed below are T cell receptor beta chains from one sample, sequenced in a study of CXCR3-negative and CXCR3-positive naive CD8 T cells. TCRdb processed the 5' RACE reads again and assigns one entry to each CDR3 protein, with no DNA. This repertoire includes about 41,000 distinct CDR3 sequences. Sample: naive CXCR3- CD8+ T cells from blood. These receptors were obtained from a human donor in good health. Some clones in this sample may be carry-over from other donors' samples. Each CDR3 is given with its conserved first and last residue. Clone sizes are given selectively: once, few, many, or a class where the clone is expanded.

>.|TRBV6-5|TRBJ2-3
CASSYSDPVGTDTQYF
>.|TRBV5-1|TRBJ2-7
CASSSHPYEQYF
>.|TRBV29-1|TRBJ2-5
CSVARQETQYF
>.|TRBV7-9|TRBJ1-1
CASSLVDTPEAFF
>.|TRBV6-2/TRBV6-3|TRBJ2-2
CASSPRGETGELFF
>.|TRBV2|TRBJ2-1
CASIYGDSYNEQFF
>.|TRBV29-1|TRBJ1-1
CSASLPTEAFF
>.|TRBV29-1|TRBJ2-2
CSVMDSYTGELFF
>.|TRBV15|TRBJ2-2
CATSSRLPYSGELFF
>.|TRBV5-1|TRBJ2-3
CASSWDVDTQYF
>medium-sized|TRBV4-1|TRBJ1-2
CASSQPSGTGVFYGYTF
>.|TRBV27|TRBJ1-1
CASSSRTGPMNTEAFF
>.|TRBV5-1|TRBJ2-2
CASSPLPWTGELFF
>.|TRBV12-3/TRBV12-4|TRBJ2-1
CASSSPERMGEQFF
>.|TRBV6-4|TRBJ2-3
CASSEGTGATDTQYF
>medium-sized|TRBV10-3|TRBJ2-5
CAISEAGTAQETQYF
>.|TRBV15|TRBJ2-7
CATSRDRGRYEQYF
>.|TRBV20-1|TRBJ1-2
CSARAQLGQSYGYTF
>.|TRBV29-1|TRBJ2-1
CSASGGFYNEQFF
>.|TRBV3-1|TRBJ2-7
CASSQDLSLILSASEQYF
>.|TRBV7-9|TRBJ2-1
CASSSTGKWQFF
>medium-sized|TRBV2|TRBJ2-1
CASSERGLEQFF
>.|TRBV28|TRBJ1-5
CASSYPRASAQPQHF
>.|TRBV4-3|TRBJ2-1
CASSQDWTPAYNEQFF
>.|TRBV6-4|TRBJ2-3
CASSDTSGADTQYF
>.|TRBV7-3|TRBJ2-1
CASSSMGNEQFF
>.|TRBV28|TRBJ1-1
CASSSWSDRVNTEAFF
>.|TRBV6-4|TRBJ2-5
CASSALAGGQETQYF
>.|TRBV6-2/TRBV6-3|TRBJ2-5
CASSHLGWAETQYF
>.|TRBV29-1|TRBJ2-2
CSVGAPNTGELFF
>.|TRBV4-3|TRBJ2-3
CASSRRGIYTDTQYF
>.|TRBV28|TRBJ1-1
CASRPTKMNTEAFF
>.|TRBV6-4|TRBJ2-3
CASSDSMGATDTQYF
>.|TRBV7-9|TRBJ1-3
CASSLVMTGNTIYF
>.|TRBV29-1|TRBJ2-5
CSVETGSVETQYF
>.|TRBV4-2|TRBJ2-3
CASSQDALALAVQGATQYF
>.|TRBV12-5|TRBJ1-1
CASGLVHTGADEAFF
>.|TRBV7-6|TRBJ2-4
CASSLDRGGPKNIQYF
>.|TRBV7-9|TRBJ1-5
CASSLAATGQPQHF
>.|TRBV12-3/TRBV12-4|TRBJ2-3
CASSLSAETDTQYF
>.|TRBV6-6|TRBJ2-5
CASRASFSENQETQYF
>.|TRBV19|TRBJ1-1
CASSYSQNTEAFF
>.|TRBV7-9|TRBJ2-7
CASSEGQGRYF